The 9 T cell receptor beta chains given below trace back to one sample, sequenced in a study of blood T cell repertoires in COVID-19 (dated by TCRdb to the early 2020s). Library method: the immunoSEQ multiplex PCR assay. Not all clones reach the TCRdb copy of this immuneACCESS table, which keeps in-frame sequences only. Checked studies attribute under half of the gap to unresolved V genes and leave the rest unexplained. The sample profile shows 250,000 to 300,000 clones; about 83% of them were found once. The ten biggest clones cover around 5.4% of the sample. Input material: peripheral blood. The receptor source for this set is a man older than 75 with acute or convalescent COVID-19.

The rearrangement joins TRBV11-2 to TRBJ1-6; 9 bases match TRBD1. Germline V gives CDR1 SGHAT, CDR2 FQNNGV. The CDR3 has 16 residues. V dropped 1 base and J dropped 9; count of bases not matched to a gene: 7. CDR3 region: CASSLVRTGVASPLHF. In nucleotides, the CDR3 is TGTGCCAGCAGCTTAGTTCGGACAGGGGTCGCTTCACCCCTCCACTTT.

This chain connects TRBV18 to TRBJ2-1; TRBD1 aligns across 8 bases. Germline V gene lookup returns CDR1 KGHSH and CDR2 LQKENI. The CDR3 extends over 15 amino acids. With 1 base clipped from V and 7 bases from J, the junction kept 6 bases outside the gene matches. CDR3 sequence: CASSPLQGANNEQFF. CDR3 DNA sequence: TGTGCCAGCTCACCACTCCAGGGGGCTAATAATGAGCAGTTCTTC.

The V gene is TRBV5-5, the J gene TRBJ1-6, with D perhaps matching TRBD1 (5 bases). Trimming pared 0 bases from V and 6 bases from J, leaving 16 bases between. CDR3 length: 17 residues. Germline values: CDR1 SGHKS, CDR2 YYEKEE (reference sequence). CDR3 sequence: CASSLVLGAFFNSPLHF. The CDR3 DNA sequence: TGTGCCAGCAGCTTGGTCCTTGGGGCCTTTTTTAATTCACCCCTCCACTTT.

This clone was detected once. The V and J genes are TRBV27 and TRBJ2-5; 7 nucleotides line up with TRBD2. CDR3 length: 14 amino acids. Germline loops: CDR1 MNHEY, CDR2 SMNVEV (reference sequence). Trimming at V came to 6 bases and at J to 11 bases, leaving 15 bases not matched to a gene. The CDR3 here is CASSTLAGLFIQYF. The CDR3, as DNA: TGTGCCAGCAGCACCTTAGCGGGCCTCTTTATTCAGTACTTC.

The chain has TRBV6-5 and TRBJ1-2, with a tentative D call TRBD1 (5 bases). The CDR3 extends over 11 amino acids. Deletions cut 10 bases from V and 3 bases from J, with 9 bases between. The germline gives CDR1 MNHEY, CDR2 SVGAGI. The CDR3 nucleotides read TGTGCCACCGGACAAGACTATGGCTACACCTTC. Amino acids: CATGQDYGYTF.

The chain recombines TRBV11-3 with TRBJ1-3; 9 nucleotides match TRBD1. The CDR3 has 16 residues. V shed 3 bases and J 2 bases; nucleotides not matched to a gene: 5. Per the germline V gene, CDR1 is SGHNT and CDR2 is YENEEA. CDR3 sequence: CASSLGQGGTGNTIYF. CDR3 nucleotides: TGTGCCAGCAGCTTGGGACAGGGAGGAACTGGAAACACCATATATTTT.

This clone was seen once. This chain connects TRBV6-5 to TRBJ2-7; the match to TRBD2 covers 10 bases. The CDR3 extends over 15 amino acids. V lost 6 bases and J lost 0; bases outside the gene matches: 5. CDR1 MNHEY and CDR2 SVGAGI come from the germline V gene. Here the CDR3 reads CASSLAGVSSYEQYF. The CDR3 bases are TGTGCCAGCAGCCTAGCGGGAGTGAGCTCCTACGAGCAGTACTTC.

This chain connects TRBV28 to TRBJ2-5; TRBD2 agrees at 9 bases. Trimming took 7 bases from V and 4 from J; bases not matched to a gene: 13. Germline CDR1 and CDR2: MDHEN and SYDVKM. The CDR3 is 16 residues long. For the CDR3, the DNA is TGTGCCAGCACACCCCCGGTGGCGGGAGGGGGAGAGACCCAGTACTTC. It yields the protein CASTPPVAGGGETQYF.

This clone was counted a single time. This sequence joins TRBV5-6 and TRBJ2-3; D unclear. Germline CDR1 reads SGHDT; CDR2 reads YYEEEE. The CDR3 loop spans 15 amino acids. Trimming left V 2 bases short and J 0 bases short, with 10 bases between. CDR3 sequence: CASSFEQISTDTQYF. CDR3 DNA sequence: TGTGCCAGCAGCTTTGAACAGATTAGCACAGATACGCAGTATTTT. The entire variable domain, with the rest obtained from reference TRBV5-6 and TRBJ2-3, is as follows: DAGVTQSPTHLIKTRGQQVTLRCSPKSGHDTVSWYQQALGQGPQFIFQYYEEEERQRGNFPDRFSGHQFPNYSSELNVNALLLGDSALYLCASSFEQISTDTQYFGPGTRLTVL.